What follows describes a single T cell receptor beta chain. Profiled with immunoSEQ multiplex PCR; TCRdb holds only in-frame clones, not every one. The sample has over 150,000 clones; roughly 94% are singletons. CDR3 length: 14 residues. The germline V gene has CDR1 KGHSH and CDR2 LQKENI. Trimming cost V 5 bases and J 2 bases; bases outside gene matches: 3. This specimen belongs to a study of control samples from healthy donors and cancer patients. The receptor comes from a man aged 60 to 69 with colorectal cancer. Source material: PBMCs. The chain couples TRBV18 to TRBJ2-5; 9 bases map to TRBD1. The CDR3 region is CASSSTGGQETQYF. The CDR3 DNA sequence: TGTGCCAGCTCATCGACAGGGGGACAAGAGACCCAGTACTTC.